The 32 T cell receptor beta chains below all came from one sample that was sequenced in a study of OX40 agonist ivuxolimab in advanced cancers. TCRdb keeps only in-frame clones here, not all; method: immunoSEQ multiplex PCR. This sample carries 76,000 or so clones, about nine tenths of them seen once, and the ten largest clones take under 0.8%. The sample was CD4+ or CD8+ T cells sorted from blood, taken in a trial of the OX40 agonist ivuxolimab. The receptors originated from an adult with an advanced solid tumor such as melanoma, head and neck, liver or kidney cancer.

This clone was seen a few times. The chain has TRBV4-1 and TRBJ1-6, with 11 bases lining up with TRBD1. Trimming took 4 bases from V and 8 from J; bases not matched to a gene: 7. Germline values: CDR1 MGHRA, CDR2 YSYEKL. This CDR3 comprises 16 residues. The CDR3 is CASSPDRGRWDSPLHF. The CDR3 nucleotides read TGCGCCAGCAGCCCGGACAGGGGGCGATGGGATTCACCCCTCCACTTT.

The V gene is TRBV19, the J gene TRBJ2-3; 8 bases are shared with TRBD1. V lost 5 bases to trimming and J lost 6 bases; unmatched junction nucleotides: 13. CDR1 and CDR2 (germline): LNHDA, SQIVND (reference sequence). There are 16 residues in the CDR3. The CDR3 nucleotides are TGTGCCAGTAGTTTCGGTCAGGGGGCAGAATTGGATACGCAGTATTTT. Translating gives CASSFGQGAELDTQYF.

The V and J genes are TRBV9 and TRBJ2-7; 9 bases are shared with TRBD1. Germline CDR1 is SGDLS and CDR2 is YYNGEE. The CDR3 is made up of 17 amino acids. Trimming took 6 bases from V and 0 from J; bases not matched to a gene: 13. CDR3 nucleotides: TGTGCCAGCACAATTCCAAACGGGACAGGGAGCTCCTACGAGCAGTACTTC. Its translation: CASTIPNGTGSSYEQYF.

V gene TRBV7-2 combines with J gene TRBJ1-5, with 7 bases fitting TRBD1. CDR1 and CDR2 (germline): SGHTA, FQGNSA. The CDR3 sequence is 18 residues long. Trimming removed 5 bases from V and 11 bases from J; junction bases left unmatched: 24. The CDR3 nucleotides read TGTGCCAGCAGCCCCAGTGCGGGGGGCGCGGGACAGCGAGGGTCCCAGCATTTT. This codes for CASSPSAGGAGQRGSQHF.

V usage is TRBV11-2 and J usage is TRBJ2-1, with D hard to call. This CDR3 is 13 amino acids long. Trimming stripped 4 bases from V and 5 bases from J, with 9 bases between. Germline V gene lookup returns CDR1 SGHAT and CDR2 FQNNGV. CDR3 loop: CASSYSRNNEQFF. The CDR3 bases are TGTGCCAGCAGCTACTCTAGAAACAATGAGCAGTTCTTC. The variable domain in full, with the rest retrieved from reference TRBV11-2 and TRBJ2-1, is EAGVAQSPRYKIIEKRQSVAFWCNPISGHATLYWYQQILGQGPKLLIQFQNNGVVDDSQLPKDRFSAERLKGVDSTLKIQPAKLEDSAVYLCASSYSRNNEQFFGPGTRLTVL.

The chain employs TRBV2 and TRBJ1-4; D may be TRBD1 (6 bases). Germline V gene sequence: CDR1 SNHLY, CDR2 FYNNEI. V lost 4 bases, J lost 5 bases, and 17 bases lay in between. The CDR3 runs to 16 residues. Here the CDR3 reads CASSGGAQRRNEKLFF. In nucleotides, the CDR3 is TGTGCCAGCAGTGGGGGGGCCCAGAGAAGGAATGAAAAACTGTTTTTT.

The J gene is TRBJ1-4, the V gene TRBV27; D gene ambiguous. The V and J ends lost 8 bases and 0 bases respectively, with 13 bases between them. This CDR3 is 15 amino acids long. Germline V gene data show CDR1 as MNHEY and CDR2 as SMNVEV (reference sequence). The CDR3 protein is CASSYRDPTNEKLFF. The CDR3 nucleotides read TGTGCCAGCTCCTATCGGGATCCAACTAATGAAAAACTGTTTTTT. The complete variable domain, with remaining parts taken from reference TRBV27 and TRBJ1-4, reads EAQVTQNPRYLITVTGKKLTVTCSQNMNHEYMSWYRQDPGLGLRQIYYSMNVEVTDKGDVPEGYKVSRKEKRNFPLILESPSPNQTSLYFCASSYRDPTNEKLFFGSGTQLSVL.

The chain couples TRBV9 to TRBJ1-1; TRBD1 might be the D (5 bases). CDR3 size: 15 residues. V gave up 1 base and J gave up 4 bases, with 14 bases separating them. Germline V gene sequence: CDR1 SGDLS, CDR2 YYNGEE. As DNA, the CDR3 is TGTGCCAGCAGCGTATCGTCAGGGCAGGGCACTGAAGCTTTCTTT. Its protein product is CASSVSSGQGTEAFF.

The chain couples TRBV6-5 to TRBJ2-3, with TRBD2 matching 14 bases. The CDR3 has 14 amino acids. Losses at the gene ends were 6 bases for V and 11 bases for J; bases not matched to a gene: 7. CDR1 is MNHEY and CDR2 is SVGAGI in the germline V gene. The chain's CDR3 is CASRAPGLAGVQYF. The CDR3 nucleotides are TGTGCCAGCAGGGCACCGGGACTAGCGGGGGTGCAGTATTTT.

The CDR3 sequence: CASKGGDPNSNQPQHF. CDR3 sequence (DNA): TGTGCCAGTAAAGGGGGCGACCCAAATAGCAATCAGCCCCAGCATTTT. The rearrangement links TRBV19 to TRBJ1-5, with 7 bases matching TRBD1. This CDR3 is built from 16 residues. The V segment lost 7 bases and the J segment 0 bases; nucleotides outside the gene matches: 9. Germline V lookup: CDR1 LNHDA, CDR2 SQIVND (reference sequence).

This sequence joins TRBV6-6 and TRBJ2-3, with D perhaps matching TRBD1 (6 bases). The germline V gene has CDR1 MNHNY and CDR2 SVGAGI (reference sequence). Trimming took 8 bases from V and 4 from J, leaving 10 bases between them. CDR3 size: 12 residues. In nucleotides, the CDR3 is TGTGCCAGCGGGGGCAGGGCAGATACGCAGTATTTT. This encodes CASGGRADTQYF.

The chain links TRBV9 to TRBJ2-3; 8 bases are shared with TRBD2. The CDR3 has 16 residues. V lost 4 bases to trimming and J lost 0 bases; unmatched junction nucleotides: 7. From germline, CDR1 is SGDLS and CDR2 YYNGEE. As DNA, the CDR3 is TGTGCCAGCAGCCCAGGGGTAGCGGGGAGCACAGATACGCAGTATTTT. Translating gives CASSPGVAGSTDTQYF. The full variable domain, its missing parts supplied by reference TRBV9 and TRBJ2-3, is DSGVTQTPKHLITATGQRVTLRCSPRSGDLSVYWYQQSLDQGLQFLIQYYNGEERAKGNILERFSAQQFPDLHSELNLSSLELGDSALYFCASSPGVAGSTDTQYFGPGTRLTVL.

The chain recombines TRBV5-1 with TRBJ2-6; D unresolved. CDR3 size: 15 residues. Trimming pared 0 bases from V and 0 bases from J, leaving 4 bases between. CDR1 is SGHRS and CDR2 is YFSETQ in the germline V gene. The CDR3 nucleotides are TGCGCCAGCAGCTTGGGGGGCTCTGGGGCCAACGTCCTGACTTTC. Its protein product is CASSLGGSGANVLTF.

This chain uses TRBV15 with TRBJ2-5; D gene ambiguous. The ends were cut back, 2 bases at V and 5 bases at J, with 12 bases in the middle. The CDR3 has 14 amino acids. The germline V gene encodes CDR1 LNHNV and CDR2 YYDKDF (reference sequence). As DNA, the CDR3 is TGTGCCACCAGCAGATCGCAGTACTTGGAGACCCAGTACTTC. Translated, it gives CATSRSQYLETQYF.

The count of this clone is one. The genes are TRBV9 and TRBJ2-5; D may correspond to TRBD1 or TRBD2 (5 bases each). Per germline, CDR1 SGDLS and CDR2 YYNGEE. The V end was cut by 3 bases, the J end by 5 bases, with 14 bases between. The CDR3 covers 14 residues. DNA for the CDR3: TGTGCCAGCAGCGCGATGTTGGGGGTGGAGACCCAGTACTTC. Its protein is CASSAMLGVETQYF. The variable domain in full, completed from reference TRBV9 and TRBJ2-5, reads DSGVTQTPKHLITATGQRVTLRCSPRSGDLSVYWYQQSLDQGLQFLIQYYNGEERAKGNILERFSAQQFPDLHSELNLSSLELGDSALYFCASSAMLGVETQYFGPGTRLLVL.

CDR3: CASTRMAGGRGEQFF. In DNA, the CDR3 is TGTGCCAGCACCCGAATGGCGGGAGGACGTGGTGAGCAGTTCTTC. The chain employs TRBV6-5 and TRBJ2-1; 8 bases fit TRBD2. V was pared by 7 bases and J by 9 bases, with 14 bases of the junction left unmatched. There are 15 residues in the CDR3. Germline lookup yields CDR1 MNHEY and CDR2 SVGAGI.

This clone was seen a few times. The chain has TRBV7-9 and TRBJ2-7, with a tentative D call TRBD2 (5 bases). Trimming took 4 bases from V and 4 from J, leaving 11 bases between them. This CDR3 is built from 13 residues. Per germline, CDR1 SEHNR and CDR2 FQNEAQ (reference sequence). CDR3 protein: CASSSKTGYEQYF. For the CDR3, the DNA is TGTGCCAGCAGCTCCAAGACGGGATACGAGCAGTACTTC. The variable domain in full, completed from reference TRBV7-9 and TRBJ2-7, reads DTGVSQNPRHKITKRGQNVTFRCDPISEHNRLYWYRQTLGQGPEFLTYFQNEAQLEKSRLLSDRFSAERPKGSFSTLEIQRTEQGDSAMYLCASSSKTGYEQYFGPGTRLTVT.

The rearrangement joins TRBV20-1 to TRBJ1-2, with D hard to call. CDR1 and CDR2 from the germline V gene are DFQATT and SNEGSKA (reference sequence). The CDR3 runs 11 residues. The CDR3 is CSAPLHHGYTF. The CDR3 DNA is TGCAGCGCTCCCCTCCACCATGGCTACACCTTC.

The V gene is TRBV5-1, the J gene TRBJ1-1, with D possibly matching TRBD1 (5 bases). This CDR3 has 13 amino acids. The V gene lost 0 bases and the J gene lost 6 bases, with 9 bases spanning the gap. From germline, CDR1 is SGHRS and CDR2 YFSETQ. The DNA of the CDR3 is TGCGCCAGCAGCTTGGGATACAGGTCTGAAGCTTTCTTT. Translation: CASSLGYRSEAFF.

V is TRBV5-1 and J is TRBJ1-2, with a possible D match to TRBD1 (6 bases). V was trimmed by 0 bases and J by 6 bases, leaving 18 bases between them. This CDR3 has 16 residues. Germline values: CDR1 SGHRS, CDR2 YFSETQ. DNA of the CDR3: TGCGCCAGCAGCTTGGATCCAGGGGCAGGGGCGAATGGCTACACCTTC. Its translation is CASSLDPGAGANGYTF.

The chain employs TRBV7-2 and TRBJ2-3; D uncertain. Germline CDR1 and CDR2: SGHTA and FQGNSA. CDR3 length: 14 amino acids. V shed 3 bases and J shed 0 bases, with 7 bases lying between them. The CDR3 region is CASSFVSSTDTQYF. The CDR3 nucleotides are TGTGCCAGCAGCTTCGTATCTAGCACAGATACGCAGTATTTT.

A single count supports this clone. The chain has TRBV11-1 and TRBJ2-5; maybe TRBD1 (6 bases). V lost 5 bases and J lost 2, with 21 bases in between. The CDR3 runs 17 residues. From germline, CDR1 is SGHAT and CDR2 FQDESV (reference sequence). CDR3 nucleotide sequence: TGTGCCAGCAGCACAAAGCAGGGGACCGGGCCGCAAGAGACCCAGTACTTC. It encodes CASSTKQGTGPQETQYF. Drawing the rest from reference TRBV11-1 and TRBJ2-5, the complete variable domain is EAEVAQSPRYKITEKSQAVAFWCDPISGHATLYWYRQILGQGPELLVQFQDESVVDDSQLPKDRFSAERLKGVDSTLKIQPAELGDSAMYLCASSTKQGTGPQETQYFGPGTRLLVL.

This rearrangement joins TRBV5-1 to TRBJ2-5, with no clear D. Trimming removed 3 bases at V and 2 bases at J, with 14 bases between. The CDR3 consists of 15 residues. Per germline, CDR1 SGHRS and CDR2 YFSETQ. This chain's CDR3 is CASSSLGTEQETQYF. CDR3 nucleotide sequence: TGCGCCAGCAGCTCCCTAGGAACGGAACAAGAGACCCAGTACTTC.

The chain has TRBV12-5 and TRBJ2-2; 10 bases map to TRBD2. The CDR3 loop spans 15 amino acids. CDR1 and CDR2 (germline): LGHNT, FRNRAP. Trimming took 9 bases from V and 4 from J; bases not matched to a gene: 8. CDR3 sequence reads: CASAPSGGATGELFF. The CDR3, as DNA: TGTGCTAGCGCCCCCAGCGGGGGGGCCACCGGGGAGCTGTTTTTT.

V usage is TRBV4-1 and J usage is TRBJ1-3, with 7 bases that match TRBD1. There are 18 residues in the CDR3. Per germline, CDR1 MGHRA and CDR2 YSYEKL. V shed 2 bases, J shed 3 bases, and the junction held 13 bases outside the gene matches. The CDR3 reads CASSQFAAGGAFGNTIYF. The CDR3 region has the DNA TGCGCCAGCAGCCAATTCGCTGCAGGGGGAGCTTTTGGAAACACCATATATTTT.

As DNA, the CDR3 is TGCAGTGCCAGCGATCTAAACATTCAGTACTTC. Protein product: CSASDLNIQYF. V gene TRBV20-1 combines with J gene TRBJ2-4; no clear D gene. The CDR3 contains 11 residues. The V end lost 6 bases, the J end lost 6 bases, and 9 bases lay between the germline ends. Germline-derived CDR1 and CDR2 are DFQATT and SNEGSKA (reference sequence).

V gene TRBV2 combines with J gene TRBJ1-6, with D uncertain. This CDR3 is 15 amino acids long. Germline-derived CDR1 and CDR2 are SNHLY and FYNNEI. The V end lost 4 bases, the J end lost 0 bases, and 7 bases lay between the germline ends. The CDR3 DNA reads TGTGCCAGCAGTGGTATGAGCTCCTATAATTCACCCCTCCACTTT. This codes for CASSGMSSYNSPLHF.

This clone has only a few counts. V gene TRBV5-5 combines with J gene TRBJ2-3; no definite D call. The CDR3 runs 17 residues. Deletions cut 1 base from V and 1 base from J, with 16 bases between. Germline V CDR1 and CDR2: SGHKS, YYEKEE (reference sequence). CDR3 nucleotides: TGTGCCAGCAGCTTGAGGGCCTTTCAGGTCGGCACAGATACGCAGTATTTT. It yields the protein CASSLRAFQVGTDTQYF.

This clone occurred a few times. The rearrangement uses TRBV29-1 and TRBJ2-1; 9 bases match TRBD2. V was clipped by 5 bases and J by 5 bases; unmatched bases: 10. CDR3 length: 15 amino acids. Germline CDR1 and CDR2: SQVTM and ANQGSEA. CDR3 loop: CSVPTARGGNNEQFF. The DNA for the CDR3 is TGCAGCGTTCCCACGGCGCGGGGGGGCAACAATGAGCAGTTCTTC.

CDR3 loop: CASSLVPGGDTQYF. CDR3 in DNA: TGCGCCAGCAGCTTGGTTCCTGGAGGGGATACGCAGTATTTT. The gene calls are TRBV5-1 and TRBJ2-3; tentatively, D is TRBD2 (6 bases). Germline lookup yields CDR1 SGHRS and CDR2 YFSETQ. Trimming took off 0 bases at V and 6 bases at J, with 11 bases between the two ends. The CDR3 is 14 residues long.

The V and J genes are TRBV30 and TRBJ2-3; TRBD2 matches 12 bases. CDR1 is GTSNPN, CDR2 SVGIG, per germline (reference sequence). The V segment lost 7 bases and the J segment 6 bases; nucleotides outside the gene matches: 14. The CDR3 runs 16 residues. CDR3 sequence reads: CASSSGRAGRGDTQYF. The CDR3 coding sequence is TGTGCCTCCTCTAGCGGGAGGGCCGGCAGGGGTGATACGCAGTATTTT.

The chain joins TRBV25-1 to TRBJ1-2; no clear D gene. The CDR3 has 14 amino acids. Germline V gene lookup returns CDR1 MGHDK and CDR2 SYGVNS. The ends were cut back, 3 bases at V and 3 bases at J, with 11 bases in the middle. CDR3 residues: CASSDPSLHYGYTF. The CDR3 nucleotides are TGTGCCAGCAGTGACCCAAGTCTGCACTATGGCTACACCTTC.